These 18 T cell receptor beta chains share one sample of origin, sequenced in a study of blood T cell repertoires in COVID-19. Sequencing used immunoSEQ multiplex PCR; TCRdb keeps in-frame clones, though not all of them. The table has fewer than 150,000 clones, 70% to 90% seen once. Sequencing used peripheral blood. The receptors were gathered from a woman of 80 years or more with acute or convalescent COVID-19.

The V and J genes are TRBV5-1 and TRBJ1-3; a possible D gene is TRBD1 (6 bases). The CDR3 consists of 17 residues. Trimming pared 0 bases from V and 0 bases from J, leaving 13 bases between. CDR1 is SGHRS and CDR2 is YFSETQ in the germline V gene. CDR3 sequence: CASSLEDSRISGNTIYF. In DNA form, the CDR3 reads TGCGCCAGCAGCTTGGAGGACAGTCGGATCTCTGGAAACACCATATATTTT.

This rearrangement joins TRBV10-3 to TRBJ2-2; D uncertain. The V end was cut by 3 bases, the J end by 0 bases, with 8 bases between. Germline lookup yields CDR1 ENHRY and CDR2 SYGVKD. CDR3 length: 15 residues. CDR3 nucleotides: TGTGCCATCAGTGATGGCAGTTCGAACACCGGGGAGCTGTTTTTT. This translates into CAISDGSSNTGELFF.

The chain joins TRBV5-4 to TRBJ2-5; D possibly corresponds to TRBD1 (6 bases). Trimming took off 0 bases at V and 2 bases at J, with 14 bases between the two ends. Per the germline V gene, CDR1 is SGHNT and CDR2 is YYREEE (reference sequence). This CDR3 region has 16 residues. The CDR3: CASSLATGYGQETQYF. The CDR3 DNA reads as TGTGCCAGCAGCTTGGCCACAGGGTACGGTCAAGAGACCCAGTACTTC.

V usage is TRBV7-9 and J usage is TRBJ1-2; 7 bases are a match to TRBD1. Looked up from germline, CDR1 is SEHNR and CDR2 is FQNEAQ (reference sequence). J gave up 4 bases and V 3 bases, and 2 bases lay outside the gene matches. This CDR3 has 13 residues. In DNA, the CDR3 is TGTGCCAGCAGCTTCGGGACAGCCTATGGCTACACCTTC. Translating gives CASSFGTAYGYTF.

The chain carries TRBV7-3 and TRBJ1-1; D may be TRBD1 (6 bases). In germline, CDR1 is SGHTA, CDR2 FQGTGA. V lost 4 bases and J 1 base, leaving 10 bases between the germline ends. The CDR3 runs 14 residues. The DNA of the CDR3 is TGTGCCAGCAGCTCTACAGGGAAGAACACTGAAGCTTTCTTT. It specifies CASSSTGKNTEAFF.

The chain couples TRBV2 to TRBJ1-6, with a tentative D call TRBD1 (6 bases). Trimming removed 6 bases at V and 19 bases at J, with 25 bases between. This CDR3 comprises 14 residues. The V gene's germline CDR1 is SNHLY and CDR2 FYNNEI. The CDR3 loop reads CASSRTLQGPGAHF. The CDR3 nucleotides read TGTGCCAGCAGCAGAACTTTACAGGGTCCCGGGGCTCACTTT.

This chain uses TRBV7-2 with TRBJ1-2; 9 bases match TRBD1. The CDR3 contains 15 residues. J was trimmed by 8 bases and V by 1 base; bases with no gene match: 8. The germline gives CDR1 SGHTA, CDR2 FQGNSA. This CDR3 reads CASSLDAGQGRGYTF. For the CDR3, the DNA is TGTGCCAGCAGCTTAGATGCGGGACAGGGTAGAGGCTACACCTTC.

This chain joins TRBV20-1 and TRBJ1-1; 10 nucleotides line up with TRBD1. Germline assignment: CDR1 DFQATT and CDR2 SNEGSKA (reference sequence). Germline trimming cut 3 bases from V and 10 bases from J; bases unmatched to any gene: 8. The CDR3 totals 13 residues. The chain's CDR3 is CSASAGTGVVAFF. In DNA, the CDR3 is TGCAGTGCTAGTGCCGGGACAGGGGTGGTAGCTTTCTTT.

This clone occurred once. The gene calls are TRBV11-2 and TRBJ2-1; TRBD2 might be the D (6 bases). The germline V gene encodes CDR1 SGHAT and CDR2 FQNNGV. The V end was cut by 1 base, the J end by 0 bases, with 7 bases between. The CDR3 contains 15 residues. The CDR3 DNA reads as TGTGCCAGCAGCTTAGTCGGGGGCTCCTACAATGAGCAGTTCTTC. It yields the protein CASSLVGGSYNEQFF.

The chain employs TRBV4-2 and TRBJ2-2; possible D gene TRBD2, 6 bases. Germline V gene lookup returns CDR1 LGHNA and CDR2 YNFKEQ. The CDR3 has 16 amino acids. Deletions cut 1 base from V and 2 bases from J, with 11 bases between. Here the CDR3 DNA reads TGTGCCAGCAGCCAAGCTTCGCGGGGCAACACCGGGGAGCTGTTTTTT. The encoded protein is CASSQASRGNTGELFF.

J is TRBJ1-3 and V is TRBV5-1; TRBD1 might be the D (6 bases). The CDR3 has 16 residues. From germline, CDR1 is SGHRS and CDR2 YFSETQ. The ends were cut back, 4 bases at V and 0 bases at J, with 14 bases in the middle. The CDR3 sequence: CASSPDLQGSGNTIYF. The CDR3 bases are TGCGCCAGCAGCCCCGACTTACAGGGCTCTGGAAACACCATATATTTT.

The count of this clone is one. V gene TRBV6-5 combines with J gene TRBJ1-1, with 8 bases identical to TRBD1. Trimming cost V 5 bases and J 6 bases; bases outside gene matches: 11. This CDR3 has 15 residues. The germline V gene encodes CDR1 MNHEY and CDR2 SVGAGI. As DNA, the CDR3 is TGTGCCAGCAGTCCCTGGGCAGGGGGCTTCGCTGAAGCTTTCTTT. Translating gives CASSPWAGGFAEAFF.

The genes are TRBV11-1 and TRBJ1-1, with D tentatively TRBD1 (5 bases). V gave up 5 bases and J gave up 5 bases, with 18 bases separating them. This CDR3 region has 15 residues. The germline CDR1 and CDR2 sequences are SGHAT and FQDESV (reference sequence). The CDR3 is CASSPPGGVATEAFF. DNA of the CDR3: TGTGCCAGCAGCCCCCCGGGGGGGGTGGCGACTGAAGCTTTCTTT.

The J gene is TRBJ2-1, the V gene TRBV18; D is perhaps TRBD1 (5 bases). Germline V gene lookup returns CDR1 KGHSH and CDR2 LQKENI. The germline V and J ends were trimmed by 1 base and 9 bases, with 10 bases remaining between them. This CDR3 is 13 amino acids long. Here the CDR3 reads CASSPRQGGEQFF. CDR3 coding DNA: TGTGCCAGCTCACCACGGCAGGGCGGTGAGCAGTTCTTC.

The chain couples TRBV7-9 to TRBJ1-2, with D possibly matching TRBD1 (5 bases). This CDR3 region has 16 residues. Trimming took off 4 bases at V and 4 bases at J, with 19 bases between the two ends. Germline CDR1 reads SEHNR; CDR2 reads FQNEAQ (reference sequence). The CDR3 region is CASSYSGVGRRYGYTF. The CDR3 nucleotides are TGTGCCAGCAGCTATAGCGGGGTGGGGCGGCGCTATGGCTACACCTTC.

This sequence joins TRBV5-4 and TRBJ1-2; 7 nucleotides match TRBD1. CDR1 and CDR2 (germline): SGHNT, YYREEE (reference sequence). The CDR3 covers 16 residues. J lost 5 bases, V lost 4 bases, and 14 bases had no gene match. The CDR3 reads CASSREPATGLYGYTF. CDR3 nucleotides: TGTGCCAGCAGCCGTGAACCCGCGACAGGGCTATATGGCTACACCTTC.

The V gene is TRBV19, the J gene TRBJ1-1, with D tentatively TRBD1 (6 bases). Deletions cut 5 bases from V and 3 bases from J, with 13 bases between. The CDR3 covers 14 residues. Germline loops: CDR1 LNHDA, CDR2 SQIVND (reference sequence). The CDR3 DNA reads as TGTGCCAGTAGTTGGGGGCGCGAAGACACTGAAGCTTTCTTT. Translation: CASSWGREDTEAFF.

This chain links TRBV7-2 with TRBJ2-2, with D possibly being TRBD1 (6 bases). CDR3 length equals 16 residues. Trimming removed 0 bases from V and 2 bases from J, with 10 bases in between. Germline values: CDR1 SGHTA, CDR2 FQGNSA. The CDR3 is CASSLATGSNTGELFF. The CDR3 nucleotides read TGTGCCAGCAGCTTAGCGACAGGCTCAAACACCGGGGAGCTGTTTTTT.